The 12 T cell receptor beta chains listed next were all sequenced from one sample in a study of shared clonotypes between healthy human individuals. The repertoire was sequenced with immunoSEQ multiplex PCR; TCRdb's copy has only in-frame clones and lacks some. The top ten hold approximately 0.4% of the sample, which has roughly 1.4 million clones, 97% to 99% seen once. Source material: naive CD4+ T cells sorted from blood. The subset was: CD45RA+ positively selected. These receptors all stem from a man in his thirties or forties in good health.

The chain combines TRBV19 with TRBJ1-2; D may be TRBD1 (5 bases). The CDR3 totals 13 residues. V was cut by 5 bases and J by 4 bases, with 11 bases left in between. Germline CDR1 reads LNHDA; CDR2 reads SQIVND (reference sequence). As DNA, the CDR3 is TGTGCCAGTAGTCCATCCGGGGCCTATGGCTACACCTTC. This translates into CASSPSGAYGYTF.

The chain has TRBV6-5 and TRBJ2-5, with D perhaps matching TRBD1 or TRBD2 (6 bases each). The CDR3 sequence is 14 residues long. In germline, CDR1 is MNHEY, CDR2 SVGAGI. V lost 6 bases and J lost 4, with 15 bases in between. CDR3 in DNA: TGTGCCAGCAGGTCCCCGGGGGCCAGAGAGACCCAGTACTTC. It is translated as CASRSPGARETQYF.

The chain combines TRBV9 with TRBJ2-1, with D perhaps TRBD2 (5 bases). The germline gives CDR1 SGDLS, CDR2 YYNGEE. The CDR3 contains 14 residues. The V end was cut by 0 bases, the J end by 6 bases, with 10 bases between. The CDR3 region is CASSVDGMGNEQFF. CDR3 in DNA: TGTGCCAGCAGCGTAGACGGGATGGGCAATGAGCAGTTCTTC.

This chain links TRBV7-6 with TRBJ2-5, with D unresolved. The CDR3 totals 15 residues. Looked up from germline, CDR1 is SGHVS and CDR2 is FNYEAQ. Trimming left V 3 bases short and J 1 base short, with 12 bases between. In nucleotides, the CDR3 is TGTGCCAGCAGCTTCTCAGACCTTACCCAAGAGACCCAGTACTTC. This codes for CASSFSDLTQETQYF.

The V and J genes are TRBV10-3 and TRBJ2-7, with a possible D match to TRBD1 (6 bases). The V end was cut by 11 bases, the J end by 3 bases, with 14 bases between. CDR1 ENHRY and CDR2 SYGVKD come from the germline V gene. CDR3 length: 12 residues. In DNA form, the CDR3 reads TGTGCCGTTGGGACAAGGCTCTACGAGCAGTACTTC. It codes for CAVGTRLYEQYF.

The genes are TRBV5-1 and TRBJ2-7; TRBD2 matches at 7 bases. Germline CDR1 is SGHRS and CDR2 is YFSETQ. V gave up 4 bases and J gave up 6 bases; unmatched junction bases: 10. CDR3 size: 14 residues. DNA of the CDR3: TGCGCCAGCAGCCCGGCTAGCGGCCGGTTCGAGCAGTACTTC. Translating gives CASSPASGRFEQYF.

This clone was picked up one time. This chain links TRBV4-1 with TRBJ2-7; D is possibly TRBD2 (5 bases). V dropped 0 bases and J dropped 6 bases, with 9 bases sitting between them. This CDR3 region has 13 residues. Germline lookup yields CDR1 MGHRA and CDR2 YSYEKL. The CDR3 DNA reads TGCGCCAGCAGCCAAGAAGGTACTAGCGAGCAGTACTTC. Translated: CASSQEGTSEQYF.

This chain uses TRBV11-3 with TRBJ2-1; 11 nucleotides agree with TRBD2. The length of the CDR3 is 16 residues. J was trimmed by 7 bases and V by 5 bases; bases with no gene match: 10. Germline CDR1 is SGHNT and CDR2 is YENEEA. CDR3 nucleotides: TGTGCCAGCAGCAGACTAGCGGGAACTGAGGGGAATGAGCAGTTCTTC. Translating it yields CASSRLAGTEGNEQFF. Complete variable domain (other parts from reference TRBV11-3 and TRBJ2-1): EAGVVQSPRYKIIEKKQPVAFWCNPISGHNTLYWYLQNLGQGPELLIRYENEEAVDDSQLPKDRFSAERLKGVDSTLKIQPAELGDSAVYLCASSRLAGTEGNEQFFGPGTRLTVL.

The chain combines TRBV9 with TRBJ2-5, with D perhaps TRBD2 (5 bases). The CDR3 is 13 amino acids. Looked up from germline, CDR1 is SGDLS and CDR2 is YYNGEE. V dropped 0 bases and J dropped 6 bases, with 9 bases sitting between them. The CDR3 DNA is TGTGCCAGCAGCGTAGATGTAGCGAAGACCCAGTACTTC. This codes for CASSVDVAKTQYF.

The chain has TRBV6-5 and TRBJ1-1, with TRBD1 matching 7 bases. The CDR3 covers 14 residues. The V and J ends lost 4 bases and 1 base, in that order; junction bases with no gene match: 3. Germline loops: CDR1 MNHEY, CDR2 SVGAGI. CDR3 sequence reads: CASSSTGRNTEAFF. CDR3 nucleotide sequence: TGTGCCAGCAGTTCGACAGGGAGGAACACTGAAGCTTTCTTT.

The V gene is TRBV28, the J gene TRBJ1-2; no definite D call. The germline CDR1 and CDR2 sequences are MDHEN and SYDVKM. The CDR3 extends over 10 amino acids. V gave up 9 bases and J gave up 8 bases, with 10 bases separating them. The CDR3 DNA reads TGTGCCAGGACCCTCGGGGGCTACACCTTC. Translation gives CARTLGGYTF.

This chain links TRBV25-1 with TRBJ1-2, with 12 bases identical to TRBD1. The CDR3 contains 17 residues. The germline V gene encodes CDR1 MGHDK and CDR2 SYGVNS. The ends lost 5 bases at V and 7 bases at J; junction bases unmatched: 14. The CDR3 DNA follows: TGTGCCAGCAGTCCACGACCGGGACAGGGGGCGACAGGTGGCTACACCTTC. This sequence encodes CASSPRPGQGATGGYTF.